This TCR beta chain was captured in a study of T cell repertoires in cytomegalovirus infection. Study context: Both CMV infection and a matching HLA type were indicated by public TCR beta signatures. Points from the study as a whole: Individuals carrying CMV plus the relevant HLA were identified by cumulative frequency of public TCR beta families. HLA-C-restricted TCR beta clonotypes specific for CMV led the ex vivo response.

Comments on this clonotype: Its antigen remains unidentified. One junction end does not reproduce the germline sequence, and a read error may be involved.

TCRdb used MiXCR to reprocess the reads, holding one entry per CDR3 protein. The sample yields 150,000 to 200,000 distinct CDR3 sequences, roughly 9% seen once. This CDR3 has 14 amino acids. CDR1 is MDHEN and CDR2 is SYDVKM in the germline V gene. The chain is built from TRBV28 and TRBJ1-1; possibly TRBD1 for D (6 bases). The sample consisted of PBMCs. The receptor's source is a human donor in good health (CMV status not recorded). Some clones in this sample may be carry-over from other donors' samples. The CDR3 here is CASRGGGGNTEAFF. The CDR3 DNA sequence: TGTGCGAGCAGGGGTGGGGGTGGGAACACTGAAGCTTTCTTT.